These 24 T cell receptor beta chains were sequenced from one sample in a study of cytomegalovirus exposure and HLA in healthy donors. Libraries were prepared by immunoSEQ multiplex PCR; TCRdb keeps only in-frame clonotypes and omits some of them. Among some 260,000 clones listed, roughly 87% were seen once. Sequenced material: PBMCs. These receptors originate from a woman aged 30 to 39 in good health and CMV-seronegative.

The V and J genes are TRBV6-5 and TRBJ2-2; TRBD1 or TRBD2 may be the D gene (5 bases each). Germline lookup yields CDR1 MNHEY and CDR2 SVGAGI. The germline V and J ends were trimmed by 5 bases and 6 bases, with 13 bases remaining between them. The CDR3 spans 14 residues. DNA for the CDR3: TGTGCCAGCAGTCACCTCTTGGGGGCCGGGGAGCTGTTTTTT. It specifies CASSHLLGAGELFF.

CDR3 protein: CASSPHAAGVNNEQFF. CDR3 sequence (DNA): TGTGCCAGCAGTCCTCATGCGGCGGGAGTTAACAATGAGCAGTTCTTC. The genes are TRBV28 and TRBJ2-1; the match to TRBD2 covers 7 bases. The CDR3 is 16 amino acids. V dropped 5 bases and J dropped 5; count of bases not matched to a gene: 12. Germline V gene data show CDR1 as MDHEN and CDR2 as SYDVKM.

J is TRBJ2-1 and V is TRBV7-2; D possibly corresponds to TRBD2 (6 bases). Trimming cost V 2 bases and J 5 bases, with 13 bases left between them. The germline CDR1 and CDR2 sequences are SGHTA and FQGNSA. The CDR3 is 15 amino acids. This CDR3 reads CASSLRLAINNEQFF. In DNA, the CDR3 is TGTGCCAGCAGCTTACGTCTAGCGATAAACAATGAGCAGTTCTTC.

The chain combines TRBV27 with TRBJ2-7; unclear D gene. The germline gives CDR1 MNHEY, CDR2 SMNVEV (reference sequence). V lost 7 bases and J 1 base, leaving 14 bases between the germline ends. This CDR3 is 14 amino acids long. In nucleotides, the CDR3 is TGTGCCAGCAAGGAGCTCCCGTGGTCCTACGAGCAGTACTTC. Amino acids: CASKELPWSYEQYF.

The V call is TRBV5-5, the J call TRBJ2-7; D is possibly TRBD1 (6 bases). The germline V gene has CDR1 SGHKS and CDR2 YYEKEE (reference sequence). The CDR3 consists of 14 residues. V dropped 2 bases and J dropped 1 base, with 10 bases sitting between them. CDR3 DNA: TGTGCCAGCAGCTTCTCAGGGGATTCCTACGAGCAGTACTTC. It codes for CASSFSGDSYEQYF.

V usage is TRBV5-1 and J usage is TRBJ2-7, with TRBD2 as a possible D gene (6 bases). The CDR3 has 14 amino acids. The germline CDR1 and CDR2 sequences are SGHRS and YFSETQ. Trimming removed 0 bases from V and 2 bases from J, with 9 bases in between. The CDR3: CASSLEAGTYEQYF. Here the CDR3 DNA reads TGCGCCAGCAGCTTGGAGGCGGGAACCTACGAGCAGTACTTC.

This clone turned up a few times. The CDR3 sequence: CAISESTGYYEQYF. CDR3 DNA: TGTGCCATCAGTGAATCGACAGGTTACTACGAGCAGTACTTC. This rearrangement joins TRBV10-3 to TRBJ2-7; TRBD1 is a possible D gene (6 bases). CDR1 ENHRY and CDR2 SYGVKD come from the germline V gene. The CDR3 runs 14 residues. With 3 bases removed from V and 3 bases from J, the gap between germline ends came to 12 bases.

This sequence joins TRBV7-3 and TRBJ2-1, with 7 bases matching TRBD2. Germline CDR1 is SGHTA and CDR2 is FQGTGA. J lost 7 bases, V lost 2 bases, and 8 bases had no gene match. The CDR3 totals 15 residues. The CDR3 loop reads CASSLQGLSLNEQFF. In DNA form, the CDR3 reads TGTGCCAGCAGCTTACAGGGACTATCACTAAATGAGCAGTTCTTC.

The chain couples TRBV7-9 to TRBJ2-1, with 9 nucleotides matching TRBD1. With V trimmed by 5 bases and J by 6 bases, 8 bases remained unmatched. The CDR3 totals 15 residues. Germline V gene data show CDR1 as SEHNR and CDR2 as FQNEAQ (reference sequence). The CDR3: CASSGRTGVLNEQFF. In DNA form, the CDR3 reads TGTGCCAGCAGCGGTCGGACAGGGGTCCTCAATGAGCAGTTCTTC.

V and J are TRBV29-1 and TRBJ1-2, with D possibly TRBD1 on 5 matching bases. The CDR3 spans 12 residues. Between the trimmed V and J ends, which lost 6 bases and 2 bases, there was a span of 10 bases. Germline V gene sequence: CDR1 SQVTM, CDR2 ANQGSEA. The CDR3 bases are TGCAGCGTCGGGGACGGAAACTATGGCTACACCTTC. Translating it yields CSVGDGNYGYTF. Based on the CDR3 plus reference TRBV29-1 and TRBJ1-2, the full variable domain is SAVISQKPSRDICQRGTSLTIQCQVDSQVTMMFWYRQQPGQSLTLIATANQGSEATYESGFVIDKFPISRPNLTFSTLTVSNMSPEDSSIYLCSVGDGNYGYTFGSGTRLTVV.

The chain combines TRBV6-4 with TRBJ1-1; D gene uncertain. This CDR3 region has 13 residues. V lost 0 bases, J lost 8 bases, and 10 bases lay in between. Germline values: CDR1 MRHNA, CDR2 SNTAGT. CDR3 sequence: CASSDSSRSEAFF. The CDR3 coding sequence is TGTGCCAGCAGTGACTCGAGCCGCTCCGAAGCTTTCTTT.

J is TRBJ1-5 and V is TRBV6-5; TRBD1 matches 9 bases. The junction had 10 bases not matched to a gene; V was cut back by 6 bases and J by 10 bases. The germline V gene encodes CDR1 MNHEY and CDR2 SVGAGI. The CDR3 runs to 14 residues. CDR3 in DNA: TGTGCCAGCAGGGCGGGACAGGGACGTATACCCCAGCATTTT. Protein product: CASRAGQGRIPQHF.

CDR3: CASTSLRGSDEQYF. In nucleotides, the CDR3 is TGTGCCAGCACCAGCCTGAGGGGTTCAGACGAGCAGTACTTC. The genes are TRBV27 and TRBJ2-7; D may be TRBD1 or TRBD2 (5 bases each). V gave up 7 bases and J gave up 5 bases, with 18 bases separating them. CDR3 length: 14 amino acids. Germline CDR1 is MNHEY and CDR2 is SMNVEV (reference sequence).

The chain joins TRBV5-4 to TRBJ2-1; TRBD1 is a possible D gene (6 bases). This CDR3 spans 17 amino acids. Trimming pared 0 bases from V and 7 bases from J, leaving 20 bases between. Germline V gene data show CDR1 as SGHNT and CDR2 as YYREEE (reference sequence). For the CDR3, the DNA is TGTGCCAGCAGCTTGGAGGTCGGGTGGAAAGGGACAAATGAGCAGTTCTTC. Encoded protein: CASSLEVGWKGTNEQFF.

The chain recombines TRBV2 with TRBJ2-7, with 13 bases matching TRBD2. CDR1 SNHLY and CDR2 FYNNEI come from the germline V gene. The J segment lost 6 bases and the V segment lost 7 bases, leaving 12 bases of the junction unmatched. This CDR3 has 16 residues. The CDR3 region is CASKGTSGIPSSEQYF. CDR3 bases: TGTGCCAGCAAGGGGACTAGCGGGATTCCGAGTTCCGAGCAGTACTTC.

The V and J genes are TRBV7-2 and TRBJ2-5, with 15 bases lining up with TRBD2. Per germline, CDR1 SGHTA and CDR2 FQGNSA. V gave up 5 bases and J gave up 1 base; unmatched junction bases: 8. This CDR3 contains 18 residues. This CDR3 is CASSRRGLAGGPQETQYF. In DNA form, the CDR3 reads TGTGCCAGCAGCAGGCGGGGACTAGCGGGAGGCCCCCAAGAGACCCAGTACTTC. The variable domain in full, with the rest retrieved from reference TRBV7-2 and TRBJ2-5, is GAGVSQSPSNKVTEKGKDVELRCDPISGHTALYWYRQSLGQGLEFLIYFQGNSAPDKSGLPSDRFSAERTGGSVSTLTIQRTQQEDSAVYLCASSRRGLAGGPQETQYFGPGTRLLVL.

The V call is TRBV27, the J call TRBJ2-1, with TRBD2 identical over 7 bases. The CDR3 totals 15 residues. J lost 3 bases, V lost 2 bases, and 4 bases had no gene match. CDR1 and CDR2 from the germline V gene are MNHEY and SMNVEV (reference sequence). The CDR3 here is CASSLGGLNYNEQFF. CDR3 nucleotide sequence: TGTGCCAGCAGTTTAGGGGGACTAAACTACAATGAGCAGTTCTTC.

V gene TRBV7-2 combines with J gene TRBJ1-1; TRBD1 might be the D (5 bases). In germline, CDR1 is SGHTA, CDR2 FQGNSA. The V and J ends lost 6 bases and 5 bases respectively, with 16 bases between them. The CDR3 is made up of 14 amino acids. The CDR3 is CASREQGGGTEAFF. CDR3 DNA sequence: TGTGCCAGCAGGGAGCAGGGCGGTGGAACTGAAGCTTTCTTT.

The V and J genes are TRBV18 and TRBJ2-3, with 8 bases that match TRBD1. The CDR3 has 15 residues. Germline CDR1 KGHSH, CDR2 LQKENI. V gave up 6 bases and J gave up 0 bases; unmatched junction bases: 5. The CDR3 DNA follows: TGTGCCAGCTCGACAGGGGTTGGGAGCACAGATACGCAGTATTTT. Encoded protein: CASSTGVGSTDTQYF.

The rearrangement joins TRBV18 to TRBJ1-1; D is uncertain. The germline V and J ends were trimmed by 0 bases and 9 bases, with 11 bases remaining between them. The CDR3 is made up of 13 amino acids. CDR1 is KGHSH, CDR2 LQKENI, per germline. The CDR3 bases are TGTGCCAGCTCACCACCGCTGATGCAACAAGCTTTCTTT. This encodes CASSPPLMQQAFF. Looking up the rest from reference TRBV18 and TRBJ1-1 gives the full variable domain: NAGVMQNPRHLVRRRGQEARLRCSPMKGHSHVYWYRQLPEEGLKFMVYLQKENIIDESGMPKERFSAEFPKEGPSILRIQQVVRGDSAAYFCASSPPLMQQAFFGQGTRLTVV.

The chain is built from TRBV7-3 and TRBJ2-7, with D tentatively TRBD1 or TRBD2 (6 bases each). Germline V gene sequence: CDR1 SGHTA, CDR2 FQGTGA. Trimming removed 2 bases at V and 6 bases at J, with 11 bases between. The CDR3 is made up of 13 amino acids. The CDR3 DNA sequence: TGTGCCAGCAGCTTAGATGGGGGGCTCGAGCAGTACTTC. Protein: CASSLDGGLEQYF.

This CDR3 is CSVLVAPKNIQYF. The CDR3 nucleotides are TGCAGCGTTCTTGTAGCCCCCAAAAACATTCAGTACTTC. The chain has TRBV29-1 and TRBJ2-4; D unclear. The germline CDR1 and CDR2 sequences are SQVTM and ANQGSEA. V lost 5 bases to trimming and J lost 2 bases, with 10 bases between them. This CDR3 is 13 amino acids long.

This chain connects TRBV5-1 to TRBJ2-7; no firm D call. Trimming pared 0 bases from V and 0 bases from J, leaving 4 bases between. CDR1 is SGHRS, CDR2 YFSETQ, per germline. The CDR3 contains 13 residues. The CDR3 reads CASSLGFSYEQYF. In nucleotides, the CDR3 is TGCGCCAGCAGCTTGGGATTCTCCTACGAGCAGTACTTC.

The chain links TRBV28 to TRBJ2-3; D perhaps matches TRBD1 (5 bases). CDR1 and CDR2 (germline): MDHEN, SYDVKM. The CDR3 is 15 residues long. Trimming cost V 2 bases and J 0 bases, with 9 bases left between them. This CDR3 is CASSLSRVSTDTQYF. The CDR3 nucleotides read TGTGCCAGCAGTTTAAGCAGGGTTAGCACAGATACGCAGTATTTT.